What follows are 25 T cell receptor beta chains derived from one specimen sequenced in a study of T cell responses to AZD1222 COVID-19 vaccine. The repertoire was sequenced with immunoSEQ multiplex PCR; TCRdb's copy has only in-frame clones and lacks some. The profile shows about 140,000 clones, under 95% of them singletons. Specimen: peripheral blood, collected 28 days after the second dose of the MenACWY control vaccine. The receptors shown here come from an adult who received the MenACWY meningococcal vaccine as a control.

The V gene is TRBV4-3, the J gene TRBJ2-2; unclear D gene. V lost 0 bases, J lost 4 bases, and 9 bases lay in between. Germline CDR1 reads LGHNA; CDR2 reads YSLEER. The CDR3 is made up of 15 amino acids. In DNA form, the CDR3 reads TGCGCCAGCAGCCAAGACGTTCAGGTCACCGGGGAGCTGTTTTTT. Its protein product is CASSQDVQVTGELFF.

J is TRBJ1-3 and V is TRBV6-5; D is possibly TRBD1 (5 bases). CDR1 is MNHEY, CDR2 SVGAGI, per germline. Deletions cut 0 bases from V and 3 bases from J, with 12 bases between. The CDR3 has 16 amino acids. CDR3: CASSYSEVGVGNTIYF. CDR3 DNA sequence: TGTGCCAGCAGTTACTCAGAGGTGGGGGTTGGAAACACCATATATTTT.

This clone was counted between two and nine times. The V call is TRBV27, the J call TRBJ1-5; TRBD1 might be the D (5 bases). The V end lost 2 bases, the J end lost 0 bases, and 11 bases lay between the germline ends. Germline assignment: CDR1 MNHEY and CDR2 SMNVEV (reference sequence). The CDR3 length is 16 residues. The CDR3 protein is CASSLGGGGSNQPQHF. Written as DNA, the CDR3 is TGTGCCAGCAGTTTAGGTGGGGGAGGTAGCAATCAGCCCCAGCATTTT.

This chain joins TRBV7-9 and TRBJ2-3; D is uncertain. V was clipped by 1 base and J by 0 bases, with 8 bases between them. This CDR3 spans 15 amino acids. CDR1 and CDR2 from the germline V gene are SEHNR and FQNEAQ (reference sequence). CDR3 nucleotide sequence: TGTGCCAGCAGCTTAGAGGGCAGGAGCACAGATACGCAGTATTTT. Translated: CASSLEGRSTDTQYF.

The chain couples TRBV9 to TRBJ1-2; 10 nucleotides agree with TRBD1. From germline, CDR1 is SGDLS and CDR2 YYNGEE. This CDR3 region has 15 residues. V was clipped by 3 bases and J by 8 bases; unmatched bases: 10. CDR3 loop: CASSDRTGGGKGYTF. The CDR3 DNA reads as TGTGCCAGCAGCGATAGGACAGGGGGAGGGAAGGGCTACACCTTC.

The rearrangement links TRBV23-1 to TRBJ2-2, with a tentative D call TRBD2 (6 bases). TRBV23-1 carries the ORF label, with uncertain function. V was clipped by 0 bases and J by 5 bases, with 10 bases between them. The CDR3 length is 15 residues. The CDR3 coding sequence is TGCGCCAGCAGTCAATCGGGACTTGGGACCGGGGAGCTGTTTTTT. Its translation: CASSQSGLGTGELFF.

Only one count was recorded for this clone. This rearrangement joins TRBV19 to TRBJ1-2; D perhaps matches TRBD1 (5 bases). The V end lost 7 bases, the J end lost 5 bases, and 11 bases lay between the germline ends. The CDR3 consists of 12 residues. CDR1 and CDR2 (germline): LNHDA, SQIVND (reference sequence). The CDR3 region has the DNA TGTGCCAGTACCAGGGAGAAATATGGCTACACCTTC. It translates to CASTREKYGYTF. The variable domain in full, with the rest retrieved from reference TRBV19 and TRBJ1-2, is DGGITQSPKYLFRKEGQNVTLSCEQNLNHDAMYWYRQDPGQGLRLIYYSQIVNDFQKGDIAEGYSVSREKKESFPLTVTSAQKNPTAFYLCASTREKYGYTFGSGTRLTVV.

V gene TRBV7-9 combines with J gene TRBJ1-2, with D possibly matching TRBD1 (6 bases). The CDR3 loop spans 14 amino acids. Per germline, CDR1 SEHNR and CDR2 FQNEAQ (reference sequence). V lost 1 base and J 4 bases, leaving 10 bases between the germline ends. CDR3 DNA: TGTGCCAGCAGCTTAGTACAGGGAGGCTATGGCTACACCTTC. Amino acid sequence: CASSLVQGGYGYTF.

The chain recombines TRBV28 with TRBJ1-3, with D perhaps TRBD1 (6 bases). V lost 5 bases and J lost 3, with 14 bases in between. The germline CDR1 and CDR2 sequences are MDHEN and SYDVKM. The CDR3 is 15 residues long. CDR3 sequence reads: CASSPTRGLGNTIYF. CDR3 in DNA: TGTGCCAGCAGTCCGACACGGGGGCTTGGAAACACCATATATTTT.

In DNA form, the CDR3 reads TGTGCCACCAGCAGAGATATGGGGGTTGATGGCTACACCTTC. It translates to CATSRDMGVDGYTF. V gene TRBV15 combines with J gene TRBJ1-2, with D perhaps matching TRBD1 (5 bases). This CDR3 spans 14 amino acids. Per germline, CDR1 LNHNV and CDR2 YYDKDF (reference sequence). Trimming removed 0 bases from V and 6 bases from J, with 11 bases in between.

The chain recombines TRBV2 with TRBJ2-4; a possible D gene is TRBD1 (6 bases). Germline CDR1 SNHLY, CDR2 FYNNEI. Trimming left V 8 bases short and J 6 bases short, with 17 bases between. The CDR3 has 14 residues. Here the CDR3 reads CASDLGDTSNIQYF. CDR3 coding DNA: TGTGCCAGCGATCTCGGGGACACTTCAAACATTCAGTACTTC.

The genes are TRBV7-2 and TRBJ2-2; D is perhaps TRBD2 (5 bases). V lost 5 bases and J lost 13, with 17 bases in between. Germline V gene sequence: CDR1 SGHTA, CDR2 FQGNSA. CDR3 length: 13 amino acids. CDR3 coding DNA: TGTGCCAGCAGCACGGCCCCACTAGTAGGGCTGTTTTTT. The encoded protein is CASSTAPLVGLFF.

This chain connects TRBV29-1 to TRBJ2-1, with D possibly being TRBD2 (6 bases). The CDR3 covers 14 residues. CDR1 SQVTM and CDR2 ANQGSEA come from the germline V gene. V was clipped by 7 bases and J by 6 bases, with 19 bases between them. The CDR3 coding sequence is TGCAGCGCCAACCGAGCGGGCTTAGGCAATGAGCAGTTCTTC. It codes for CSANRAGLGNEQFF.

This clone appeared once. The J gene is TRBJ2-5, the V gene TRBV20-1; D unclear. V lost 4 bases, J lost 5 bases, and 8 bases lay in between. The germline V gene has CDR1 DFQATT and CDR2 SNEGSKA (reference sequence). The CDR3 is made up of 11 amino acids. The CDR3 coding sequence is TGCAGTGCTAACTTCGCGGAGACCCAGTACTTC. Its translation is CSANFAETQYF.

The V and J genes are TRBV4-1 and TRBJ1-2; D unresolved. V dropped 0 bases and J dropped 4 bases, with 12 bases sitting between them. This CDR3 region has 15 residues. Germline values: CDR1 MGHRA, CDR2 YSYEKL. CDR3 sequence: CASSQDSRTSYGYTF. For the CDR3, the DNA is TGCGCCAGCAGCCAAGATTCACGGACTAGCTATGGCTACACCTTC.

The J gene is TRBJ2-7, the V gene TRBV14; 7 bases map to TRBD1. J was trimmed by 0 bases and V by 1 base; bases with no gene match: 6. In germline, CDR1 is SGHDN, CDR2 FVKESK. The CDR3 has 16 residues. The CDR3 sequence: CASSQVGQPNSYEQYF. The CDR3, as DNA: TGTGCCAGCAGCCAAGTGGGACAGCCAAACTCCTACGAGCAGTACTTC.

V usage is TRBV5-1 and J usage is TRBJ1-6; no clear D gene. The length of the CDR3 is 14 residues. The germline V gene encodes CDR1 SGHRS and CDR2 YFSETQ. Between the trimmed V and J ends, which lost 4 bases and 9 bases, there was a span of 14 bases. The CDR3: CASSQDLEASPLHF. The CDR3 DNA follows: TGCGCCAGCAGCCAGGATCTCGAGGCTTCACCCCTCCACTTT.

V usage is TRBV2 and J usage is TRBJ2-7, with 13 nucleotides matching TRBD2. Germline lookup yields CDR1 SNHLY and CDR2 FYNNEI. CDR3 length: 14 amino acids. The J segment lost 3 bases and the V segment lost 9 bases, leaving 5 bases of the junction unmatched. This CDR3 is CASYRTSGSYEQYF. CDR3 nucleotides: TGTGCCAGTTACCGGACTAGCGGGAGCTACGAGCAGTACTTC. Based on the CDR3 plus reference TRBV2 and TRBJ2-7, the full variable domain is EPEVTQTPSHQVTQMGQEVILRCVPISNHLYFYWYRQILGQKVEFLVSFYNNEISEKSEIFDDQFSVERPDGSNFTLKIRSTKLEDSAMYFCASYRTSGSYEQYFGPGTRLTVT.

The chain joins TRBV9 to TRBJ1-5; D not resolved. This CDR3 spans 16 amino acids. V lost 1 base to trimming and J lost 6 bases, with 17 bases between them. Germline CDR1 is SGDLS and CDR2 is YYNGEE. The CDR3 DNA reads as TGTGCCAGCAGCGTACCCCAACCGGAGGGATGTCAGCCCCAGCATTTT. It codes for CASSVPQPEGCQPQHF. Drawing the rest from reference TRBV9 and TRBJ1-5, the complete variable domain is DSGVTQTPKHLITATGQRVTLRCSPRSGDLSVYWYQQSLDQGLQFLIQYYNGEERAKGNILERFSAQQFPDLHSELNLSSLELGDSALYFCASSVPQPEGCQPQHFGDGTRLSIL.

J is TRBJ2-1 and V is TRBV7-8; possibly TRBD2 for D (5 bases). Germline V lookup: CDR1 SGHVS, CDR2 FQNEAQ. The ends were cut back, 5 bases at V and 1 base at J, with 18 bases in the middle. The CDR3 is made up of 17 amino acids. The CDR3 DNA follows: TGTGCCAGCAGCCCAAGCGGTGGAAGCGCATCCTACAATGAGCAGTTCTTC. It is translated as CASSPSGGSASYNEQFF. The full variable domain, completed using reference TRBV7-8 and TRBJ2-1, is GAGVSQSPRYKVAKRGQDVALRCDPISGHVSLFWYQQALGQGPEFLTYFQNEAQLDKSGLPSDRFFAERPEGSVSTLKIQRTQQEDSAVYLCASSPSGGSASYNEQFFGPGTRLTVL.

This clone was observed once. DNA of the CDR3: TGTGCCAGCACACCTCGGGGGGGATCCCAAGAGACCCAGTACTTC. Translating gives CASTPRGGSQETQYF. The genes are TRBV6-6 and TRBJ2-5; 8 bases map to TRBD2. The CDR3 totals 15 residues. After removal of 7 bases from V and 1 base from J, the junction contained 8 bases not matched to a gene. The germline V gene encodes CDR1 MNHNY and CDR2 SVGAGI (reference sequence).

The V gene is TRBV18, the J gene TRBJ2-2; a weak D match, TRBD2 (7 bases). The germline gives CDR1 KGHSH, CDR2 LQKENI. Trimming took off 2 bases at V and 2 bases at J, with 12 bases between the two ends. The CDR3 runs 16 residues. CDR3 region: CASSPTGGPNTGELFF. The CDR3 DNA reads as TGTGCCAGCTCACCAACCGGGGGGCCAAACACCGGGGAGCTGTTTTTT.

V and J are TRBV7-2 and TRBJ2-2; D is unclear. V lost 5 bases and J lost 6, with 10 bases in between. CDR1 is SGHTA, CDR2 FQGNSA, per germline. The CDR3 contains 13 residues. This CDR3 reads CASSLRWAGELFF. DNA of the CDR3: TGTGCCAGCAGCCTACGATGGGCCGGGGAGCTGTTTTTT.

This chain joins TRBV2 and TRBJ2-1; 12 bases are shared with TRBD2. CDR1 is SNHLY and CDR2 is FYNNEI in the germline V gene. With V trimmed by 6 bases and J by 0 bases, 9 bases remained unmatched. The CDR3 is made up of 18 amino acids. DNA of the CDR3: TGTGCCAGCAGCCAAGGACTAGCGGGATCAAGCTCCTACAATGAGCAGTTCTTC. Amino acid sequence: CASSQGLAGSSSYNEQFF.

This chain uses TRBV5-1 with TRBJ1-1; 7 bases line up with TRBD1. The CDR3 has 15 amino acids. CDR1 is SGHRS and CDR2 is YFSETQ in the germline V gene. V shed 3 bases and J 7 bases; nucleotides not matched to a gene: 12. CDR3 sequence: CASSYLETGIGEAFF. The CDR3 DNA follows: TGCGCCAGCAGCTACCTCGAGACAGGGATAGGTGAAGCTTTCTTT.